The next 32 T cell receptor beta chains were all read from a single sample in a study of blood T cell repertoires in COVID-19. The method was immunoSEQ multiplex PCR; TCRdb's version includes in-frame clones alone and lacks a portion of them. Of fewer than 50,000 clones listed, roughly 69% are singletons. Input material: peripheral blood. The receptors come from an elderly man with acute or convalescent COVID-19.

The rearrangement uses TRBV5-1 and TRBJ1-4; D possibly corresponds to TRBD1 (5 bases). The germline V gene encodes CDR1 SGHRS and CDR2 YFSETQ. This CDR3 region has 15 residues. V lost 0 bases to trimming and J lost 5 bases, with 11 bases between them. CDR3 sequence (DNA): TGCGCCAGCAGCTTGGCCTGGGGCCCGAATGAAAAACTGTTTTTT. Translation gives CASSLAWGPNEKLFF.

This clone showed up just a few times. Other DNA sequences of this sample code for an identical CDR3. This chain connects TRBV7-9 to TRBJ2-7, with TRBD2 as a possible D gene (6 bases). This CDR3 is built from 16 residues. Germline V CDR1 and CDR2: SEHNR, FQNEAQ (reference sequence). Trimming removed 1 base at V and 0 bases at J, with 13 bases between. The CDR3 region is CASSLGLAKSSYEQYF. CDR3 DNA sequence: TGTGCCAGCAGCTTAGGGCTAGCGAAGAGCTCCTACGAGCAGTACTTC.

This clone occurred once. The chain joins TRBV29-1 to TRBJ2-3, with 9 bases fitting TRBD2. The V gene end was trimmed by 6 bases and the J gene end by 0 bases; junction bases not matched to a gene: 10. The CDR3 sequence is 16 residues long. CDR1 is SQVTM, CDR2 ANQGSEA, per germline. As DNA, the CDR3 is TGCAGCGTGGAGTCCCCGGGACTAGCAAGCACAGATACGCAGTATTTT. This encodes CSVESPGLASTDTQYF.

This sequence joins TRBV4-1 and TRBJ1-4; 8 nucleotides line up with TRBD1. After removal of 3 bases from V and 5 bases from J, the junction contained 5 bases not matched to a gene. The V gene's germline CDR1 is MGHRA and CDR2 YSYEKL. The CDR3 is made up of 15 amino acids. CDR3 bases: TGCGCCAGCAGCCAGAAGGACAGGGTGAATGAAAAACTGTTTTTT. This sequence encodes CASSQKDRVNEKLFF.

The chain is built from TRBV5-1 and TRBJ1-6; 8 bases agree with TRBD1. The CDR3 extends over 16 amino acids. V shed 0 bases, J shed 6 bases, and the junction held 5 bases outside the gene matches. Germline assignment: CDR1 SGHRS and CDR2 YFSETQ. DNA of the CDR3: TGCGCCAGCAGCTTGGCGGGACAGGCCAGTAATTCACCCCTCCACTTT. Encoded protein: CASSLAGQASNSPLHF.

V usage is TRBV7-9 and J usage is TRBJ1-6; 7 nucleotides match TRBD1. The V and J ends lost 0 bases and 9 bases, in that order; junction bases with no gene match: 5. CDR3 length: 15 residues. The germline gives CDR1 SEHNR, CDR2 FQNEAQ (reference sequence). The CDR3 DNA reads as TGTGCCAGCAGCTTAGCGCGGCAGGGGGTTTCACCCCTCCACTTT. It codes for CASSLARQGVSPLHF. The whole variable domain, filled in from reference TRBV7-9 and TRBJ1-6, reads DTGVSQNPRHKITKRGQNVTFRCDPISEHNRLYWYRQTLGQGPEFLTYFQNEAQLEKSRLLSDRFSAERPKGSFSTLEIQRTEQGDSAMYLCASSLARQGVSPLHFGNGTRLTVT.

The chain uses TRBV6-5 and TRBJ2-6; perhaps TRBD1 as D (5 bases). The CDR3 consists of 16 residues. The V gene lost 4 bases and the J gene lost 3 bases, with 13 bases spanning the gap. Germline values: CDR1 MNHEY, CDR2 SVGAGI. The CDR3, as DNA: TGTGCCAGCAGTTCCCAGGGTGTCGGTGGGGCCAACGTCCTGACTTTC. Encoded protein: CASSSQGVGGANVLTF.

The V call is TRBV7-2, the J call TRBJ2-3; D might be TRBD2 (6 bases). The V gene's germline CDR1 is SGHTA and CDR2 FQGNSA. The CDR3 has 15 residues. V lost 5 bases and J lost 1, with 13 bases in between. The DNA for the CDR3 is TGTGCCAGCAGCACCCCGGGACTCCGCACAGATACGCAGTATTTT. This sequence encodes CASSTPGLRTDTQYF.

The table lists this clone with many counts. J is TRBJ2-2 and V is TRBV30, with a weak D call TRBD1 (6 bases). CDR3 length: 17 residues. The germline V gene has CDR1 GTSNPN and CDR2 SVGIG (reference sequence). Trimming shortened V by 0 bases and J by 4 bases, and 18 bases separated the two germline ends. The CDR3 protein is CAWSVSQGRDGTGELFF. CDR3 DNA sequence: TGTGCCTGGAGTGTATCACAGGGAAGGGATGGCACCGGGGAGCTGTTTTTT.

The chain uses TRBV30 and TRBJ2-7, with D possibly TRBD2 on 5 matching bases. Germline V gene lookup returns CDR1 GTSNPN and CDR2 SVGIG (reference sequence). The CDR3 has 13 amino acids. Between the trimmed V and J ends, which lost 5 bases and 3 bases, there was a span of 14 bases. CDR3 bases: TGTGCCTGGCGGCCCCTGGGGAGCTACGAGCAGTACTTC. Amino acid sequence: CAWRPLGSYEQYF.

The chain recombines TRBV5-6 with TRBJ2-7; 9 bases match TRBD2. The CDR3 sequence is 15 residues long. The J segment lost 5 bases and the V segment lost 2 bases, leaving 8 bases of the junction unmatched. Germline assignment: CDR1 SGHDT and CDR2 YYEEEE. CDR3 protein: CASSLTGTSFHEQYF. In DNA form, the CDR3 reads TGTGCCAGCAGCTTAACTGGGACTAGCTTCCACGAGCAGTACTTC.

The V gene is TRBV29-1, the J gene TRBJ1-1, with D hard to call. Germline CDR1 is SQVTM and CDR2 is ANQGSEA. Trimming pared 2 bases from V and 0 bases from J, leaving 16 bases between. This CDR3 is 16 amino acids long. The CDR3 region is CSVELDHDFLNTEAFF. The DNA for the CDR3 is TGCAGCGTTGAACTGGATCATGACTTTTTGAACACTGAAGCTTTCTTT.

The chain is built from TRBV21-1 and TRBJ1-2. TRBV21-1 is marked as a pseudogene. CDR3 length equals 14 residues. The CDR3 sequence: CASSKATPRYGYTF. For the CDR3, the DNA is TGTGCCAGCAGCAAAGCCACTCCACGGTATGGCTACACCTTC.

This rearrangement joins TRBV6-2 or TRBV6-3 to TRBJ2-1; 16 bases align to TRBD2. Looked up from germline, CDR1 is MNHEY and CDR2 is SVGEGT. The CDR3 extends over 19 amino acids. Germline trimming cut 6 bases from V and 2 bases from J; bases unmatched to any gene: 10. CDR3 amino acids: CASSSPVGLAGGTYNEQFF. The CDR3 DNA reads as TGTGCCAGCAGCTCCCCAGTGGGACTAGCGGGAGGGACCTACAATGAGCAGTTCTTC.

The rearrangement uses TRBV15 and TRBJ1-2; tentatively, D is TRBD1 (6 bases). CDR3 length: 19 residues. Between the trimmed V and J ends, which lost 8 bases and 0 bases, there was a span of 28 bases. Germline V gives CDR1 LNHNV, CDR2 YYDKDF (reference sequence). The CDR3 here is CATYGQNLQMIPPNYGYTF. In DNA, the CDR3 is TGTGCCACCTACGGACAGAACCTGCAAATGATACCCCCTAACTATGGCTACACCTTC.

The rearrangement links TRBV5-1 to TRBJ2-7; TRBD2 aligns across 16 bases. Trimming took 2 bases from V and 2 from J; bases not matched to a gene: 7. CDR1 and CDR2 (germline): SGHRS, YFSETQ. The CDR3 runs 18 residues. The CDR3 is CASSFTGTSGGAPYEQYF. The DNA of the CDR3 is TGCGCCAGCAGCTTCACCGGGACTAGCGGGGGGGCCCCCTACGAGCAGTACTTC. The full variable domain, completed using reference TRBV5-1 and TRBJ2-7, is KAGVTQTPRYLIKTRGQQVTLSCSPISGHRSVSWYQQTPGQGLQFLFEYFSETQRNKGNFPGRFSGRQFSNSRSEMNVSTLELGDSALYLCASSFTGTSGGAPYEQYFGPGTRLTVT.

The rearrangement uses TRBV30 and TRBJ1-5; maybe TRBD1 (6 bases). The CDR3 is 15 residues long. CDR1 is GTSNPN, CDR2 SVGIG, per germline (reference sequence). V dropped 3 bases and J dropped 3 bases, with 15 bases sitting between them. CDR3 residues: CAWSWGGFDNQPQHF. The CDR3 coding sequence is TGTGCCTGGAGCTGGGGGGGCTTTGACAATCAGCCCCAGCATTTT.

This clone was recorded once. The CDR3 spells CASSLAGGGGDTQYF. CDR3 sequence (DNA): TGTGCCAGCAGCTTAGCGGGGGGCGGGGGAGATACGCAGTATTTT. The genes are TRBV13 and TRBJ2-3; tentatively, D is TRBD2 (7 bases). The V end lost 1 base, the J end lost 5 bases, and 13 bases lay between the germline ends. The CDR3 extends over 15 amino acids. The germline gives CDR1 PRHDT, CDR2 FYEKMQ (reference sequence).

The V call is TRBV4-2, the J call TRBJ1-4; D gene ambiguous. Germline V CDR1 and CDR2: LGHNA, YNFKEQ. The CDR3 sequence is 14 residues long. V gave up 6 bases and J gave up 5 bases, with 13 bases separating them. The CDR3: CASRETVINEKLFF. For the CDR3, the DNA is TGTGCCAGCAGAGAAACAGTGATAAATGAAAAACTGTTTTTT.

V is TRBV19 and J is TRBJ1-2; tentative D call: TRBD1 (6 bases). CDR1 is LNHDA, CDR2 SQIVND, per germline (reference sequence). CDR3 length equals 15 residues. V was pared by 8 bases and J by 6 bases, with 22 bases between. CDR3 sequence: CASSSRGMGRDGYTF. CDR3 DNA: TGTGCCAGTTCCTCCAGGGGAATGGGTAGGGATGGCTACACCTTC.

This clone rates as medium-sized. V and J are TRBV15 and TRBJ2-6, with 8 positions matching TRBD1. The V gene's germline CDR1 is LNHNV and CDR2 YYDKDF (reference sequence). The V gene end was trimmed by 3 bases and the J gene end by 1 base; junction bases not matched to a gene: 2. The CDR3 totals 16 residues. In DNA form, the CDR3 reads TGTGCCACCAGCAGGGACAGGGAGTCTGGGGCCAACGTCCTGACTTTC. Translated: CATSRDRESGANVLTF.

This clone has only one observation. The chain uses TRBV7-9 and TRBJ1-1; tentatively, D is TRBD1 (6 bases). The CDR3 totals 16 residues. From germline, CDR1 is SEHNR and CDR2 FQNEAQ (reference sequence). With 3 bases removed from V and 0 bases from J, the gap between germline ends came to 14 bases. This CDR3 is CASSFETGFMNTEAFF. CDR3 DNA sequence: TGTGCCAGCAGCTTCGAAACAGGGTTCATGAACACTGAAGCTTTCTTT.

In its sample, this clone was seen a few times. The CDR3 sequence is CASSQDPSGSRYEQFF. DNA of the CDR3: TGCGCCAGCAGCCAAGATCCTAGCGGGAGTAGGTATGAGCAGTTCTTC. The chain is built from TRBV4-3 and TRBJ2-1, with 10 bases fitting TRBD2. Looked up from germline, CDR1 is LGHNA and CDR2 is YSLEER. The ends lost 0 bases at V and 8 bases at J; junction bases unmatched: 7. The CDR3 loop spans 16 amino acids.

The V gene is TRBV6-5, the J gene TRBJ2-5; D gene unclear. Germline CDR1 is MNHEY and CDR2 is SVGAGI. This CDR3 spans 15 amino acids. V gave up 0 bases and J gave up 1 base, with 9 bases separating them. The DNA of the CDR3 is TGTGCCAGCAGTTACTCCTCCGGGTCCCAAGAGACCCAGTACTTC. Translating gives CASSYSSGSQETQYF.

The chain uses TRBV2 and TRBJ1-1, with 7 bases lining up with TRBD1. The CDR3 spans 14 residues. Trimming removed 6 bases from V and 4 bases from J; junction bases left unmatched: 8. From germline, CDR1 is SNHLY and CDR2 FYNNEI. CDR3 bases: TGTGCCAGCAGACTACAAAACAGGGGCACTGAAGCTTTCTTT. Its protein product is CASRLQNRGTEAFF.

In this sample, this clone turned up a few times. The J gene is TRBJ1-2, the V gene TRBV6-1, with TRBD1 identical over 9 bases. CDR1 MNHNS and CDR2 SASEGT come from the germline V gene. V dropped 1 base and J dropped 4; count of bases not matched to a gene: 13. The CDR3 is 18 residues long. CDR3 region: CASSEEGPLTGGSYGYTF. CDR3 nucleotides: TGTGCCAGCAGTGAAGAGGGACCCTTGACAGGGGGGAGCTATGGCTACACCTTC.

This chain uses TRBV30 with TRBJ2-3; D is unresolved. The ends were cut back, 2 bases at V and 9 bases at J, with 12 bases in the middle. The CDR3 contains 12 residues. Per the germline V gene, CDR1 is GTSNPN and CDR2 is SVGIG (reference sequence). CDR3 DNA sequence: TGTGCCTGGAGTAAGTGGCGGAGCACGCAGTATTTT. It translates to CAWSKWRSTQYF.

The chain joins TRBV25-1 to TRBJ2-5; tentatively, D is TRBD2 (6 bases). The CDR3 is made up of 14 amino acids. V lost 5 bases to trimming and J lost 2 bases, with 12 bases between them. CDR1 MGHDK and CDR2 SYGVNS come from the germline V gene. The CDR3 reads CASSIGGTQETQYF. In DNA, the CDR3 is TGTGCCAGCAGTATTGGGGGGACTCAAGAGACCCAGTACTTC.

The chain employs TRBV3-1 (or the pseudogene TRBV3-2) and TRBJ2-7, with no clear D. The V end lost 1 base, the J end lost 7 bases, and 11 bases lay between the germline ends. CDR1 is LGHDT, CDR2 YNNKEL, per germline (reference sequence). The CDR3 spans 13 residues. The DNA of the CDR3 is TGTGCCAGCAGCCAAGTCAGAGGTGGGGAGCAGTACTTC. Its protein is CASSQVRGGEQYF.

This chain links TRBV30 with TRBJ1-1; no reliable D call. The CDR3 is made up of 14 amino acids. The germline gives CDR1 GTSNPN, CDR2 SVGIG (reference sequence). The V and J ends lost 3 bases and 4 bases respectively, with 15 bases between them. The CDR3 here is CAWSAGGWSTEAFF. The CDR3 DNA reads TGTGCCTGGAGCGCGGGAGGGTGGAGCACTGAAGCTTTCTTT.

The J gene is TRBJ2-5, the V gene TRBV2, with 14 bases identical to TRBD2. The trim removed 7 bases at V and 3 bases at J, leaving 1 base unmatched. Germline assignment: CDR1 SNHLY and CDR2 FYNNEI. The CDR3 has 14 amino acids. The CDR3 DNA sequence: TGTGCCAGCAAGGGACTAGCGGGAGAAGAGACCCAGTACTTC. As protein: CASKGLAGEETQYF.

The chain links TRBV6-2 or TRBV6-3 to TRBJ1-3; the match to TRBD1 covers 8 bases. Trimming at V came to 6 bases and at J to 0 bases, leaving 10 bases not matched to a gene. Germline-derived CDR1 and CDR2 are MNHEY and SVGEGT. The CDR3 consists of 17 residues. Here the CDR3 reads CASSSQIGTGSGNTIYF. For the CDR3, the DNA is TGTGCCAGCAGCTCTCAAATCGGGACAGGCTCTGGAAACACCATATATTTT.